The next 4 T cell receptor beta chains were all read from a single sample in a study of blood T cell repertoires in COVID-19. TCRdb's table, derived via immunoSEQ multiplex PCR, lists solely in-frame clones and lacks some. The repertoire holds under 200,000 clones, with around 72% as singletons. The specimen sequenced was peripheral blood. These receptor sequences come from a woman of 80 years or more with acute or convalescent COVID-19.

As regards this clone: The sample holds other DNA sequences that translate to the same CDR3. This sequence joins TRBV6-1 and TRBJ1-5; TRBD1 is a possible D gene (6 bases). Germline loops: CDR1 MNHNS, CDR2 SASEGT. CDR3 size: 14 residues. The V end lost 3 bases, the J end lost 2 bases, and 8 bases lay between the germline ends. CDR3 loop: CASSDRGGNQPQHF. DNA of the CDR3: TGTGCCAGCAGTGACAGGGGAGGCAATCAGCCCCAGCATTTT.

This clone was detected many times. The chain is built from TRBV5-1 and TRBJ1-4; TRBD1 aligns across 9 bases. Germline V gene data show CDR1 as SGHRS and CDR2 as YFSETQ. V lost 4 bases and J lost 7; bases outside the gene matches: 5. This CDR3 comprises 14 residues. The chain's CDR3 is CASSPGQGSEKLFF. CDR3 sequence (DNA): TGCGCCAGCAGCCCGGGACAGGGTAGTGAAAAACTGTTTTTT.

The chain links TRBV3-1 (or the pseudogene TRBV3-2) to TRBJ1-2; D gene uncertain. The V end was cut by 1 base, the J end by 8 bases, with 11 bases between. This CDR3 has 13 residues. Looked up from germline, CDR1 is LGHDT and CDR2 is YNNKEL (reference sequence). The CDR3 DNA follows: TGTGCCAGCAGCCAAGTAAACGGGGTCGGCTACACCTTC. Its protein product is CASSQVNGVGYTF.

V and J are TRBV28 and TRBJ1-6; TRBD1 matches at 8 bases. The germline gives CDR1 MDHEN, CDR2 SYDVKM. The V gene end was trimmed by 7 bases and the J gene end by 7 bases; junction bases not matched to a gene: 3. CDR3 size: 13 residues. CDR3 region: CASIRQGNSPLHF. CDR3 in DNA: TGTGCCAGCATTAGACAGGGGAATTCACCCCTCCACTTT.